The rows below give T cell receptor beta chains drawn from one sample of a study of shared clonotypes between healthy human individuals. Profiling relied on immunoSEQ multiplex PCR, and the TCRdb table lists in-frame clones only, not all of them. The sample carries 2 million to 2.5 million clones, about 95% recorded once. Material: naive CD8+ T cells sorted from blood. These receptors all come from a man younger than 30 in good health. The CDR3 runs from the conserved cysteine through the conserved F or W. D genes are given only for firm matches. Clone size, where shown, is once, few, many, or a class for clones that have expanded.

clone_size	v_call	j_call	d_call	cdr3_aa	cdr3_nt
.	TRBV19	TRBJ1-6	TRBD1	CASSIGDRPSPLHF	TGTGCCAGTAGTATTGGGGACAGGCCTTCACCCCTCCACTTT
.	TRBV5-1	TRBJ1-1	.	CASSLAGQMNTEAFF	TGCGCCAGCAGCTTGGCTGGGCAGATGAACACTGAAGCTTTCTTT
few	TRBV27	TRBJ1-1	TRBD1	CASSSTGQGDEAFF	TGTGCCAGCAGTTCAACGGGACAGGGGGATGAAGCTTTCTTT
.	TRBV5-6	TRBJ1-1	.	CASSLGAVDTEAFF	TGTGCCAGCAGCTTGGGGGCCGTCGACACTGAAGCTTTCTTT
.	TRBV11-2	TRBJ1-4	.	CASSLGATTGGEKLFF	TGTGCCAGCAGCTTAGGCGCCACGACAGGTGGGGAAAAACTGTTTTTT
.	TRBV27	TRBJ2-3	.	CASRGHHWQYF	TGTGCCAGCAGGGGACATCACTGGCAGTATTTT
.	TRBV4-3	TRBJ2-2	TRBD2	CASRGFREDSGRPTGELFF	TGCGCCAGCAGAGGATTCCGGGAGGACAGCGGGAGACCAACCGGGGAGCTGTTTTTT
.	TRBV29-1	TRBJ2-1	.	CSVERDAFSSYNEQFF	TGCAGCGTTGAGCGGGACGCCTTCAGCTCCTACAATGAGCAGTTCTTC
.	TRBV28	TRBJ1-2	TRBD1	CASSPTGGSWGYTF	TGTGCCAGCAGTCCTACAGGGGGCTCTTGGGGCTACACCTTC
.	TRBV30	TRBJ1-2	TRBD1	CAWVGTGVHNYGYTF	TGTGCCTGGGTCGGGACAGGGGTTCATAACTATGGCTACACCTTC
.	TRBV6-6	TRBJ2-7	.	CASSYSRDPAYEQYF	TGTGCCAGCAGTTACTCGAGGGACCCCGCCTACGAGCAGTACTTC
.	TRBV6-5	TRBJ2-7	.	CASSYVVGSYEQYF	TGTGCCAGCAGTTACGTCGTCGGCTCCTACGAGCAGTACTTC
.	TRBV9	TRBJ1-3	.	CASNPGSLGNTIYF	TGTGCCAGCAACCCAGGTTCGCTTGGAAACACCATATATTTT
.	TRBV5-6	TRBJ2-5	TRBD2	CASSRSRTSGRGETQYF	TGTGCCAGCAGCCGCAGTCGGACTAGCGGGAGGGGAGAGACCCAGTACTTC
.	TRBV5-6	TRBJ1-6	.	CASSFSPRGDSPLHF	TGTGCCAGCAGTTTCTCCCCCAGGGGTGATTCACCCCTCCACTTT
.	TRBV10-3	TRBJ1-4	TRBD1	CAISEKGDRGRSKLFF	TGTGCCATCAGTGAAAAGGGGGACAGGGGGCGGTCAAAACTGTTTTTT
.	TRBV27	TRBJ2-1	TRBD2	CASVGLAGYNEQFF	TGTGCCAGCGTGGGACTAGCGGGGTACAATGAGCAGTTCTTC
.	TRBV29-1	TRBJ2-7	.	CSVESDQGGYEQYF	TGCAGCGTTGAATCGGACCAGGGAGGCTACGAGCAGTACTTC
.	TRBV4-1	TRBJ2-3	TRBD2	CASSRLAGSDTQYF	TGCGCCAGCAGCCGACTAGCGGGGTCAGATACGCAGTATTTT
.	TRBV7-9	TRBJ2-2	TRBD1	CASSSTGVAITGELFF	TGTGCCAGCAGCTCTACAGGGGTGGCTATAACCGGGGAGCTGTTTTTT
.	TRBV5-4	TRBJ2-7	TRBD1	CASSVTGGNEQYF	TGTGCCAGCAGCGTTACAGGGGGCAACGAGCAGTACTTC
.	TRBV30	TRBJ1-5	.	CAWSGGQSNQPQHF	TGTGCCTGGAGTGGTGGACAGAGCAATCAGCCCCAGCATTTT
.	TRBV7-8	TRBJ2-7	.	CASSLSSGDEQYF	TGTGCCAGCAGCTTGAGTAGCGGCGACGAGCAGTACTTC
.	TRBV2	TRBJ2-6	.	CASSDDSEGISGANVLTF	TGTGCCAGCAGCGACGACAGTGAGGGGATCTCTGGGGCCAACGTCCTGACTTTC
.	TRBV5-4	TRBJ2-7	TRBD2	CASSGTSGGDSYEQYF	TGTGCCAGCAGCGGGACTAGCGGGGGGGACTCCTACGAGCAGTACTTC
.	TRBV6-5	TRBJ1-5	.	CASSYTVNQPQHF	TGTGCCAGCAGTTACACCGTAAACCAGCCCCAGCATTTT
.	TRBV27	TRBJ1-3	.	CASSLDSGNTIYF	TGTGCCAGCAGTTTAGACTCTGGAAACACCATATATTTT
.	TRBV11-2	TRBJ2-2	.	CASSDRPELFF	TGTGCCAGCAGCGACCGCCCTGAGCTGTTTTTT
.	TRBV5-6	TRBJ2-7	.	CASSFAPYEQYF	TGTGCCAGCAGCTTCGCCCCCTACGAGCAGTACTTC
.	TRBV9	TRBJ2-7	TRBD2	CASSVGRLAGPYEQYF	TGTGCCAGCAGCGTAGGGCGACTAGCGGGACCCTACGAGCAGTACTTC
.	TRBV28	TRBJ1-1	.	CASSLSEGPNTEAFF	TGTGCCAGCAGTTTATCTGAGGGACCCAACACTGAAGCTTTCTTT
once	TRBV18	TRBJ2-1	.	CASSPYGNEQFF	TGTGCCAGCTCACCATACGGGAATGAGCAGTTCTTC
.	TRBV27	TRBJ2-1	TRBD2	CASSLGLAGGPGYNEQFF	TGTGCCAGCAGTTTAGGACTAGCGGGGGGGCCTGGCTACAATGAGCAGTTCTTC
.	TRBV9	TRBJ2-3	TRBD1	CASTLPGTGKTTDTQYF	TGTGCCAGCACCCTGCCTGGGACAGGGAAGACCACAGATACGCAGTATTTT
.	TRBV7-9	TRBJ2-1	.	CASSTSSWDNEQFF	TGTGCCAGCAGCACAAGCAGCTGGGACAATGAGCAGTTCTTC
.	TRBV11-3	TRBJ2-5	TRBD2	CASSSGTSGTQYF	TGTGCCAGCAGCTCCGGGACTAGTGGGACCCAGTACTTC
.	TRBV13	TRBJ2-2	TRBD2	CASSPQAGGLLDTGELFF	TGTGCCAGCAGCCCGCAAGCGGGAGGGCTTTTGGACACCGGGGAGCTGTTTTTT
.	TRBV9	TRBJ2-3	.	CASSAGDSLFWDTQYF	TGTGCCAGCAGCGCTGGGGACTCATTGTTCTGGGATACGCAGTATTTT
.	TRBV19	TRBJ2-1	TRBD2	CASSGTSGRGVEQFF	TGTGCCAGTAGTGGGACTAGCGGGAGGGGTGTTGAGCAGTTCTTC
.	TRBV4-1	TRBJ1-5	.	CASSQDTSGFNSNQPQHF	TGCGCCAGCAGCCAAGACACTTCGGGGTTTAATAGCAATCAGCCCCAGCATTTT
.	TRBV5-6	TRBJ2-7	TRBD1	CASSFKPGQGANEQYF	TGTGCCAGCAGCTTCAAACCGGGACAGGGGGCGAATGAGCAGTACTTC
.	TRBV6-5	TRBJ1-2	TRBD1	CASSYGTGGPYGYTF	TGTGCCAGCAGTTACGGGACAGGCGGACCCTATGGCTACACCTTC
.	TRBV4-3	TRBJ2-2	.	CASSQRRDRTGELFF	TGCGCCAGCAGCCAAAGGCGGGACCGTACCGGGGAGCTGTTTTTT
.	TRBV6-8	TRBJ2-7	TRBD1	CASSKRTGAGYEQYF	TGTGCCAGCAGCAAGAGGACAGGGGCGGGCTACGAGCAGTACTTC
.	TRBV30	TRBJ2-3	.	CAWSGGEGKGYF	TGTGCCTGGAGTGGGGGAGAGGGGAAGGGGTATTTT